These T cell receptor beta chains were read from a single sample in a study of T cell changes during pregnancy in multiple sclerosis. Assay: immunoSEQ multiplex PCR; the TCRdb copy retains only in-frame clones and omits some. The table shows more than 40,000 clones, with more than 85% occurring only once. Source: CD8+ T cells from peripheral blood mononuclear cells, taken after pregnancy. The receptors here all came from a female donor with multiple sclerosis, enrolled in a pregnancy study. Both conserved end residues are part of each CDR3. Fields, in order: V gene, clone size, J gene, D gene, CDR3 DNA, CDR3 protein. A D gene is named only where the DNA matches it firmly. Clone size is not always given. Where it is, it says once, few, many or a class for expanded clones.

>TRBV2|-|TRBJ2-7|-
TGTGCCAGCAGTGAAGCGCCGGGAGTAGCCTACGAGCAGTACTTC
CASSEAPGVAYEQYF
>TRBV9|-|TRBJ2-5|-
TGTGCCAGCAGCGTCAGGGAAGCGGAGACCCAGTACTTC
CASSVREAETQYF
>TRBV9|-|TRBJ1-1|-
TGTGCCAGCAGCGTAGCTATAGGACAGTTCACTGAAGCTTTCTTT
CASSVAIGQFTEAFF
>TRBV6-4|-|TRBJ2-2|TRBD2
TGTGCCAGCAGTGACTCGGCGGGGGGGGAAACCGGGGAGCTGTTTTTT
CASSDSAGGETGELFF
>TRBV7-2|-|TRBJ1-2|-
TGTGCCAGCAGCGAGGGGAGACAGGCTTGGGATGGCTACACCTTC
CASSEGRQAWDGYTF
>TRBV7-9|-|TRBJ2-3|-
TGTGCCAGCAGCGGCTGGACGGGGCAGGGGGGCGCAGATACGCAGTATTTT
CASSGWTGQGGADTQYF
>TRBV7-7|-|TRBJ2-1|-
TGTGCCAGCAGCTCTGGACTGTACTCCTACAATGAGCAGTTCTTC
CASSSGLYSYNEQFF
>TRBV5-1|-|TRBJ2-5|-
TGCGCCAGCAGCCTCGGGTGGGGGCTCGGTAACCAAGAGACCCAGTACTTC
CASSLGWGLGNQETQYF
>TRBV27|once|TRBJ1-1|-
TGTGCCAGCAGTTTTATGCCGCTAAGCTCCCCTGAAGCTTTCTTT
CASSFMPLSSPEAFF
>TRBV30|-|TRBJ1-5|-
TGTGCCTGGAGTGTCCACAGCAGTCCAGCATGGCCCCAGCATTTT
CAWSVHSSPAWPQHF
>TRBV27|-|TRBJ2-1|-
TGTGCCAGTAGGACGGGACTCGAGAAACGTAATGAGCAGTTCTTC
CASRTGLEKRNEQFF
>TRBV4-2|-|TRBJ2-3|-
TGTGCCAGCAGCCAAGAGGACTCCACAGATACGCAGTATTTT
CASSQEDSTDTQYF
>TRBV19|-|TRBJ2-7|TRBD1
TGTGCCAGTAGTCCTGCCGGGACAGGGTACTACGAGCAGTACTTC
CASSPAGTGYYEQYF
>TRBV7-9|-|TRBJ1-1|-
TGTGCCAGCAGCTTAGCAACAGGGACCGAAGCTTTCTTT
CASSLATGTEAFF
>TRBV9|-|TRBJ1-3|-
TGTGCCAGCAGCGTGGGGCAGAGCTCTGGAAACACCATATATTTT
CASSVGQSSGNTIYF
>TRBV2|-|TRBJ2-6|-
TGTGCCAGCAGTGGACGGACTAACCTCGCTGGGGCCAACGTCCTGACTTTC
CASSGRTNLAGANVLTF
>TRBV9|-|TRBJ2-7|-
TGTGCCAGCAGCGTAGGCGGAGGGAGCGAGCAGTACTTC
CASSVGGGSEQYF
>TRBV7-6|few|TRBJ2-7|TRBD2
TGTGCCAGTGGGACGGGAGGGCCCGGCGAGCAGTACTTC
CASGTGGPGEQYF
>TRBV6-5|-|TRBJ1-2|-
TGTGCCAGCAGTTCCGCGGCCGAGAAGGTTAGGACCTTC
CASSSAAEKVRTF
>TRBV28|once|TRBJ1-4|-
TGTGCCAGCAGTCTGGAGAATGAAAAACTGTTTTTT
CASSLENEKLFF
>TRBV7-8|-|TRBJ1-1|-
TGTGCCAGCAGCGAGGGTTTCACTGAAGCTTTCTTT
CASSEGFTEAFF
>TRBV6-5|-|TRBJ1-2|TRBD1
TGTGCCAGCAGTTACTCGATACAGGGGGCCGATGGCTACACCTTC
CASSYSIQGADGYTF
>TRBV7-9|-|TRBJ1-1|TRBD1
TGTGCCAGCAGCTTAGCTTCCAGGGGGCCTCAGAGAGAAGCTTTCTTT
CASSLASRGPQREAFF
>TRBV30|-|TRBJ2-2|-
TGTGCCTGCTTTAATGGCTCCGGGGAGCTGTTTTTT
CACFNGSGELFF
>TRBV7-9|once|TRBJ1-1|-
TGTGCCAGCAGCCCTACTTCACAGCGGGCGAACACTGAAGCTTTCTTT
CASSPTSQRANTEAFF
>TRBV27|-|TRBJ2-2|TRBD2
TGTGCCAGCACTCTCGAGGCTAGCGGGGCGGGCGGGGAGCTGTTTTTT
CASTLEASGAGGELFF
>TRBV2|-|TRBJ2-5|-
TGTGCCAGCACGGACATCTCAAAGGAAGAGACCCAGTACTTC
CASTDISKEETQYF
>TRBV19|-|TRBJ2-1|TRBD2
TGTGCCAGTAGTACGATTCCTAGCGGGAGTTCGCTTGAGCAGTTCTTC
CASSTIPSGSSLEQFF
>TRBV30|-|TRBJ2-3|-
TGTGCCTGGAGTAGGAGCGACTCCACAGATACGCAGTATTTT
CAWSRSDSTDTQYF
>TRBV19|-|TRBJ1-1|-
TGTGCCAGTCTCCCAGTCGGGGGGTTACGTGAAGCTTTCTTT
CASLPVGGLREAFF
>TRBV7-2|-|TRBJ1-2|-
TGTGCCAGCAGCCCCGCGTATGGCTACACCTTC
CASSPAYGYTF
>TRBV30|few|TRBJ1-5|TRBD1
TGTGCCTGGAGCGCCACAGGGGTCCATCAGCCCCAGCATTTT
CAWSATGVHQPQHF
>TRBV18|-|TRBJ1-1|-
TGTGCCAGCTCACCTCCGGGGGGGGCCCCTGAAGCTTTCTTT
CASSPPGGAPEAFF
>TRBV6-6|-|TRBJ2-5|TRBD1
TGTGCCAGCAGAAGACAGGGCCAAGAGACCCAGTACTTC
CASRRQGQETQYF
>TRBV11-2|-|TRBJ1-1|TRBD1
TGTGCCAGCAGCCTTCCGACAGGGCTGGGGAACACTGAAGCTTTCTTT
CASSLPTGLGNTEAFF
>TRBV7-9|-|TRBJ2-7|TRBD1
TGTGCCAGCAGCCCGGGGACAGGAACCTACGAGCAGTACTTC
CASSPGTGTYEQYF
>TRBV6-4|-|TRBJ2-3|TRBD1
TGTGCCAGCAGTGACTCTGGGACAGGGGGCGTAGATACGCAGTATTTT
CASSDSGTGGVDTQYF
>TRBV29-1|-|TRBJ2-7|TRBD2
TGCAGCGTTGAAGGACTAGCGGGAGCCCGTTTCGAGCAGTACTTC
CSVEGLAGARFEQYF
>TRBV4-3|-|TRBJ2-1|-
TGCGCCAGCAGCCAAGAACGAGGGCAGTACAATGAGCAGTTCTTC
CASSQERGQYNEQFF
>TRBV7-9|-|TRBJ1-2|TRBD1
TGTGCCAGCAGCCACGCGGTAGGACAGGGAAACGGCTACACCTTC
CASSHAVGQGNGYTF
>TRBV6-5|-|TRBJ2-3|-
TGTGCCAGCAGTGAAGGACAGAACACGCAGTATTTT
CASSEGQNTQYF
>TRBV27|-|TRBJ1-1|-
TGTGCCAGCAGTGCGGGGAACACTGAAGCTTTCTTT
CASSAGNTEAFF
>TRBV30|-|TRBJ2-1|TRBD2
TGTGCCTGGTCCCAGGGAGGGGCTTACAATGAGCAGTTCTTC
CAWSQGGAYNEQFF
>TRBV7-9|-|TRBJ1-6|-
TGTGCCAGCAGCCGAGGCGGGAATTCACCCCTCCACTTT
CASSRGGNSPLHF
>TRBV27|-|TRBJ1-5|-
TGTGCCAGCAGTTTAGGGGGGGCTCAGCCCCAGCATTTT
CASSLGGAQPQHF
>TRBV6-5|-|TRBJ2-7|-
TGTGCCAGCACCCCGCTTTTAGGAGGTAGTGAGCAGTACTTC
CASTPLLGGSEQYF
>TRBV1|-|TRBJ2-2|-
TGCACCAGCAGCCAAGATAGGGGGATTAGCGGGAGGGAGAACACCGGGGAGCTGTTTTTT
CTSSQDRGISGRENTGELFF
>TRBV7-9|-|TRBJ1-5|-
TGTGCCAGCAGCTTAGGGGGATCCACAGGGCAGCCCCAGCATTTT
CASSLGGSTGQPQHF
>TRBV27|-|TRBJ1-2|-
TGTGCCAGCAGTTTATCCTCAGGGTTAGCTAACTATGGCTACACCTTC
CASSLSSGLANYGYTF
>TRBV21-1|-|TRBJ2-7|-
TGTGCCAGCAGCACCATTCCCAGGGGGGTGCGCTACGAGCAGTACTTC
CASSTIPRGVRYEQYF
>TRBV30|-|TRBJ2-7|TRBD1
TGTGCCTGGAGTGTGTGGGACAGGGGGTTATACGAGCAGTACTTC
CAWSVWDRGLYEQYF
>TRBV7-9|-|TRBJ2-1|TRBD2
TGTGCCAGCAGAGTTAGCGGGAGTAACATGGCTGAGCAGTTCTTC
CASRVSGSNMAEQFF
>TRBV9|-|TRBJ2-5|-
TGTGCCACTGGACAGGGAGGGGATGGAGAGACCCAGTACTTC
CATGQGGDGETQYF
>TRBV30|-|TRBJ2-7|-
TGTGCCTGGAGTCCCACCCGCGGAAGCTCCTACGAGCAGTACTTC
CAWSPTRGSSYEQYF
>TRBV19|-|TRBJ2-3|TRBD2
TGTGCCAGTAGTATAGGGACTAGCGTAAGCACAGATACGCAGTATTTT
CASSIGTSVSTDTQYF